Listed below are T cell receptor beta chains from one sample, sequenced in a study of blood T cell repertoires in COVID-19. Some clones are missing from TCRdb's copy, which holds only in-frame ones; the method was immunoSEQ multiplex PCR. The table records around 160,000 clones, about 84% of them present only once. Sequenced sample: peripheral blood. The source of these receptors is a man aged 60 to 69 with active or convalescent COVID-19. CDR3s include the opening cysteine and the closing phenylalanine or tryptophan. Each record gives: D gene, CDR3 length, clone size, J gene, V gene, CDR3 protein, CDR3 DNA. The D gene is left open where the match is weak. Size tells how often a clone was seen (once, few, many) or the class of an expanded clone, and some rows leave it out.

d_call: -
cdr3_length: 16
clone_size: -
j_call: TRBJ2-2
v_call: TRBV24-1
cdr3_aa: CATSDWGELRTGELFF
cdr3_nt: TGTGCCACCAGTGATTGGGGAGAGCTGCGGACCGGGGAGCTGTTTTTT

d_call: TRBD2
cdr3_length: 17
clone_size: -
j_call: TRBJ2-5
v_call: TRBV3-1/TRBV3-2
cdr3_aa: CASSQVGATSRLGTQYF
cdr3_nt: TGTGCCAGCAGCCAAGTGGGCGCGACTAGCCGACTGGGGACCCAGTACTTC

d_call: -
cdr3_length: 14
clone_size: -
j_call: TRBJ1-2
v_call: TRBV30
cdr3_aa: CAWSHSGVSDGYTF
cdr3_nt: TGTGCCTGGAGTCATTCAGGGGTATCGGATGGCTACACCTTC

d_call: TRBD2
cdr3_length: 18
clone_size: -
j_call: TRBJ2-1
v_call: TRBV24-1
cdr3_aa: CATSASGGPRSSYNEQFF
cdr3_nt: TGTGCCACCAGTGCTAGCGGGGGACCCCGAAGCTCCTACAATGAGCAGTTCTTC

d_call: TRBD1
cdr3_length: 14
clone_size: -
j_call: TRBJ2-7
v_call: TRBV4-3
cdr3_aa: CASSQGTGGREQYF
cdr3_nt: TGCGCCAGCAGCCAGGGGACAGGAGGGCGCGAGCAGTACTTC

d_call: -
cdr3_length: 15
clone_size: -
j_call: TRBJ2-3
v_call: TRBV27
cdr3_aa: CASSLSFVEPRSQYF
cdr3_nt: TGTGCCAGCAGTTTATCGTTTGTAGAGCCCCGGAGTCAGTATTTT

d_call: -
cdr3_length: 15
clone_size: -
j_call: TRBJ2-4
v_call: TRBV3-1/TRBV3-2
cdr3_aa: CASSSRLLAKNIQYF
cdr3_nt: TGTGCCAGCAGCTCCCGACTGCTAGCCAAAAACATTCAGTACTTC

d_call: -
cdr3_length: 14
clone_size: -
j_call: TRBJ2-7
v_call: TRBV4-1
cdr3_aa: CASSQGSGGSLQYF
cdr3_nt: TGCGCCAGCAGCCAAGGATCTGGGGGGAGTCTGCAGTACTTC

d_call: TRBD2
cdr3_length: 14
clone_size: -
j_call: TRBJ2-1
v_call: TRBV5-4
cdr3_aa: CASSLGLAPNEQFF
cdr3_nt: TGTGCCAGCAGCTTGGGACTAGCTCCCAATGAGCAGTTCTTC

d_call: TRBD1
cdr3_length: 15
clone_size: -
j_call: TRBJ1-2
v_call: TRBV7-2
cdr3_aa: CASSLVQTGDLGYTF
cdr3_nt: TGTGCCAGCAGCTTAGTTCAGACAGGGGATTTGGGCTACACCTTC

d_call: -
cdr3_length: 13
clone_size: -
j_call: TRBJ2-1
v_call: TRBV6-5
cdr3_aa: CASSYLSTSEQFF
cdr3_nt: TGTGCCAGCAGCTACCTGAGCACGAGTGAGCAGTTCTTC

d_call: -
cdr3_length: 14
clone_size: -
j_call: TRBJ1-6
v_call: TRBV19
cdr3_aa: CASSSSTENSPLHF
cdr3_nt: TGTGCCAGTAGTTCTTCGACAGAGAATTCACCCCTCCACTTT

d_call: -
cdr3_length: 18
clone_size: -
j_call: TRBJ1-3
v_call: TRBV5-5
cdr3_aa: CASSLTPGRRNSGNTIYF
cdr3_nt: TGTGCCAGCAGCTTGACACCGGGTCGACGAAATTCTGGAAACACCATATATTTT

d_call: TRBD2
cdr3_length: 17
clone_size: once
j_call: TRBJ2-3
v_call: TRBV4-3
cdr3_aa: CASSQVLAGGPGDTQYF
cdr3_nt: TGCGCCAGCAGCCAAGTACTAGCGGGAGGGCCTGGAGATACGCAGTATTTT

d_call: TRBD1
cdr3_length: 14
clone_size: -
j_call: TRBJ2-5
v_call: TRBV7-2
cdr3_aa: CASSSDRDQETQYF
cdr3_nt: TGTGCCAGCAGCTCGGACAGGGACCAAGAGACCCAGTACTTC

d_call: TRBD2
cdr3_length: 16
clone_size: -
j_call: TRBJ2-3
v_call: TRBV5-1
cdr3_aa: CASSLVLAGETDTQYF
cdr3_nt: TGCGCCAGCAGCTTGGTACTAGCGGGAGAAACAGATACGCAGTATTTT

d_call: -
cdr3_length: 15
clone_size: -
j_call: TRBJ1-2
v_call: TRBV5-1
cdr3_aa: CASSLPSQGNYGYTF
cdr3_nt: TGCGCCAGCAGCTTGCCTTCACAGGGAAACTATGGCTACACCTTC

d_call: -
cdr3_length: 11
clone_size: few
j_call: TRBJ1-2
v_call: TRBV9
cdr3_aa: CASSVGGSYTF
cdr3_nt: TGTGCCAGCAGCGTAGGAGGGAGCTACACCTTC

d_call: TRBD2
cdr3_length: 14
clone_size: -
j_call: TRBJ2-1
v_call: TRBV7-2
cdr3_aa: CASSLDRGGNEQFF
cdr3_nt: TGTGCCAGCAGCTTAGATCGCGGGGGGAATGAGCAGTTCTTC

d_call: TRBD1
cdr3_length: 13
clone_size: -
j_call: TRBJ1-6
v_call: TRBV15
cdr3_aa: CATRGTANSPLHF
cdr3_nt: TGTGCCACCAGGGGGACAGCTAATTCACCCCTCCACTTT

d_call: TRBD2
cdr3_length: 14
clone_size: -
j_call: TRBJ2-3
v_call: TRBV7-9
cdr3_aa: CASSLASGQPSQYF
cdr3_nt: TGTGCCAGCAGCTTGGCTAGCGGGCAACCATCGCAGTATTTT

d_call: -
cdr3_length: 15
clone_size: -
j_call: TRBJ2-7
v_call: TRBV5-5
cdr3_aa: CASRPWAGLSYEQYF
cdr3_nt: TGTGCCAGCAGACCGTGGGCGGGATTATCCTACGAGCAGTACTTC

d_call: -
cdr3_length: 13
clone_size: -
j_call: TRBJ1-5
v_call: TRBV7-6
cdr3_aa: CASSLGTDQPQHF
cdr3_nt: TGTGCCAGCAGCTTAGGCACGGATCAGCCCCAGCATTTT

d_call: TRBD2
cdr3_length: 16
clone_size: -
j_call: TRBJ2-1
v_call: TRBV5-4
cdr3_aa: CASSRPSAPGGGEQFF
cdr3_nt: TGTGCCAGCAGCCGACCCAGCGCCCCAGGCGGGGGTGAGCAGTTCTTC